The source of this T cell receptor (beta chain) is a study of cytomegalovirus exposure and HLA in healthy donors. Study as a whole: HLA-typed donors were the source of some 80 million unique TCRs, which an early data release held. Study results and caveats: Highest at DRB1 and lowest at HLA-C, TCR association rates differed among HLA loci in a later analysis. Cytomegalovirus status was reportedly diagnosed by the classifier with high sensitivity and specificity. Some TCR beta chains (about 180 of them) were listed as cytomegalovirus-associated.

As concerns this clone: Its antigen is not identified.

Germline assignment: CDR1 SNHLY and CDR2 FYNNEI. The CDR3 runs to 16 residues. Trimming cost V 2 bases and J 1 base, with 14 bases left between them. Both 60 Vbeta primers and 13 Jbeta primers went into the PCR. Only in-frame clones appear in the TCRdb table, and some are missing; sequencing was by immunoSEQ multiplex PCR. The sample comprises some 90,000 clones, around 85% of which are singletons, and around 2.5% rests with the top ten. The TCR originated in a man aged 30 to 39 in good health and CMV-seronegative. Sequencing used PBMCs. The V and J genes are TRBV2 and TRBJ1-1; no definite D call. The CDR3 loop reads CASSEPYSNRNTEAFF. The CDR3 bases are TGTGCCAGCAGTGAACCTTATTCCAACAGGAACACTGAAGCTTTCTTT.